These T cell receptor beta chains were read from a single sample in a study of response to subunit inactivated influenza vaccine. MiXCR, applied by TCRdb to the RT-PCR reads, yields one record per CDR3 protein. The sample contains 800,000 or so distinct CDR3 sequences, about 20% of which appear only once. The sample was PBMCs from blood, taken roughly 5 days after vaccination. These receptor sequences come from a man aged 45-60 years who received an inactivated influenza vaccine. Each CDR3 is given with its conserved first and last residue. Fields, in order: CDR3 length, clone size, D gene, V gene, J gene, CDR3 protein, CDR3 DNA. D genes are given only for firm matches. Clone size, where shown, is once, few, many, or a class for clones that have expanded.

len: 14
abundance: few
d_gene: NA
v_gene: TRBV10-3
j_gene: TRBJ2-7
CDR3aa: CAISEEGLSYEQYF
CDR3nt: TGTGCCATCAGTGAGGAGGGTCTTTCCTACGAGCAGTACTTC

len: 13
abundance: NA
d_gene: NA
v_gene: TRBV2
j_gene: TRBJ2-2
CDR3aa: CASSGPQPGELFF
CDR3nt: TGTGCCAGCAGTGGTCCCCAGCCCGGGGAGCTGTTTTTT

len: 15
abundance: few
d_gene: NA
v_gene: TRBV11-1
j_gene: TRBJ2-5
CDR3aa: CASSRRRASQETQYF
CDR3nt: TGTGCCAGCAGCAGGCGCAGGGCCAGCCAAGAGACCCAGTACTTC

len: 15
abundance: NA
d_gene: NA
v_gene: TRBV7-8
j_gene: TRBJ1-1
CDR3aa: CASSGARRDTLEAFF
CDR3nt: TGTGCCAGCAGCGGCGCTAGGCGGGACACTCTTGAAGCTTTCTTT

len: 14
abundance: NA
d_gene: NA
v_gene: TRBV4-3
j_gene: TRBJ1-6
CDR3aa: CASSPRDNNSPLHF
CDR3nt: TGCGCCAGCAGCCCCCGGGACAACAATTCACCCCTCCACTTT

len: 9
abundance: NA
d_gene: NA
v_gene: TRBV27
j_gene: TRBJ2-5
CDR3aa: CARGKTQYF
CDR3nt: TGTGCCCGTGGTAAGACCCAGTACTTC

len: 14
abundance: NA
d_gene: NA
v_gene: TRBV30
j_gene: TRBJ2-2
CDR3aa: CAWSLRHLGGELFF
CDR3nt: TGTGCCTGGAGTTTAAGACACCTCGGCGGGGAGCTGTTTTTT

len: 15
abundance: few
d_gene: NA
v_gene: TRBV11-2
j_gene: TRBJ2-7
CDR3aa: CASSLDFTASYEQYF
CDR3nt: TGTGCCAGCAGCTTAGATTTTACAGCCTCCTACGAGCAGTACTTC

len: 13
abundance: few
d_gene: NA
v_gene: TRBV12-3/TRBV12-4
j_gene: TRBJ2-7
CDR3aa: CASTVGPSYEQYF
CDR3nt: TGTGCCAGCACGGTGGGCCCGAGCTACGAGCAGTACTTC

len: 15
abundance: NA
d_gene: TRBD2
v_gene: TRBV15
j_gene: TRBJ2-3
CDR3aa: CATSRGATGGVAQYF
CDR3nt: TGTGCCACCAGCAGAGGGGCCACGGGGGGGGTGGCGCAGTATTTT

len: 17
abundance: NA
d_gene: TRBD2
v_gene: TRBV29-1
j_gene: TRBJ2-3
CDR3aa: CSGAPHPKTSFPDTQYF
CDR3nt: TGCAGCGGGGCCCCACACCCAAAGACTAGCTTTCCAGATACGCAGTATTTT

len: 17
abundance: NA
d_gene: TRBD1
v_gene: TRBV28
j_gene: TRBJ2-2
CDR3aa: CASSPISGTGDTGELFF
CDR3nt: TGTGCCAGCAGTCCAATTTCCGGGACAGGCGACACCGGGGAGCTGTTTTTT

len: 11
abundance: NA
d_gene: NA
v_gene: TRBV7-9
j_gene: TRBJ2-1
CDR3aa: CASSFDSEQFF
CDR3nt: TGTGCCAGCAGCTTCGATTCTGAGCAGTTCTTC

len: 14
abundance: many
d_gene: TRBD2
v_gene: TRBV20-1
j_gene: TRBJ2-3
CDR3aa: CSAQGGLAGGPQYF
CDR3nt: TGCAGTGCGCAGGGGGGACTAGCGGGGGGGCCGCAGTATTTT

len: 15
abundance: few
d_gene: TRBD2
v_gene: TRBV5-1
j_gene: TRBJ2-3
CDR3aa: CASSFLAGVPDTQYF
CDR3nt: TGCGCCAGCAGTTTTCTAGCGGGAGTTCCAGATACGCAGTATTTT

len: 16
abundance: NA
d_gene: TRBD1
v_gene: TRBV7-2
j_gene: TRBJ2-7
CDR3aa: CASSLAPRTGFYEQYF
CDR3nt: TGTGCCAGCAGCTTAGCCCCTAGGACAGGGTTTTACGAGCAGTACTTC

len: 13
abundance: few
d_gene: NA
v_gene: TRBV20-1
j_gene: TRBJ2-3
CDR3aa: CSARGAAGDTQYF
CDR3nt: TGCAGTGCCCGGGGGGCCGCTGGAGATACGCAGTATTTT

len: 16
abundance: few
d_gene: NA
v_gene: TRBV6-2/TRBV6-3
j_gene: TRBJ2-1
CDR3aa: CASSRNQGSSYNEQFF
CDR3nt: TGTGCCAGCAGTCGTAACCAGGGGAGCTCCTACAATGAGCAGTTCTTC

len: 15
abundance: NA
d_gene: NA
v_gene: TRBV19
j_gene: TRBJ2-1
CDR3aa: CASSKRQGTYNEQFF
CDR3nt: TGTGCCAGTAGTAAACGGCAGGGGACCTACAATGAGCAGTTCTTC

len: 15
abundance: NA
d_gene: NA
v_gene: TRBV20-1
j_gene: TRBJ1-6
CDR3aa: CSAKSEGSYNSPLHF
CDR3nt: TGCAGTGCTAAATCAGAGGGCTCCTATAATTCACCCCTCCACTTT

len: 13
abundance: NA
d_gene: TRBD1
v_gene: TRBV2
j_gene: TRBJ2-7
CDR3aa: CANAGGLGYEQYF
CDR3nt: TGTGCCAATGCAGGGGGTTTGGGCTACGAGCAGTACTTC

len: 16
abundance: NA
d_gene: NA
v_gene: TRBV20-1
j_gene: TRBJ2-2
CDR3aa: CSAREGSIRGTGELFF
CDR3nt: TGCAGTGCTAGAGAGGGTAGTATCAGGGGCACCGGGGAGCTGTTTTTT

len: 15
abundance: few
d_gene: TRBD2
v_gene: TRBV7-2
j_gene: TRBJ2-2
CDR3aa: CASSLTSGIDGELFF
CDR3nt: TGTGCCAGCAGCTTGACTAGCGGGATTGATGGGGAGCTGTTTTTT

len: 14
abundance: few
d_gene: NA
v_gene: TRBV20-1
j_gene: TRBJ2-1
CDR3aa: CSARTFLSYNEQFF
CDR3nt: TGCAGTGCCAGGACTTTCCTATCCTACAATGAGCAGTTCTTC

len: 15
abundance: NA
d_gene: NA
v_gene: TRBV7-2
j_gene: TRBJ2-2
CDR3aa: CASSFHQGGTGELFF
CDR3nt: TGTGCCAGCAGCTTCCACCAAGGAGGCACCGGGGAGCTGTTTTTT

len: 15
abundance: few
d_gene: NA
v_gene: TRBV5-1
j_gene: TRBJ1-6
CDR3aa: CASSLGGTTNSPLHF
CDR3nt: TGCGCCAGCAGCTTGGGGGGGACAACCAATTCACCCCTCCACTTT

len: 15
abundance: NA
d_gene: TRBD1
v_gene: TRBV11-2
j_gene: TRBJ1-6
CDR3aa: CASTNRGSYNSPLHF
CDR3nt: TGTGCCAGCACAAACAGGGGCTCCTATAATTCACCCCTCCACTTT

len: 15
abundance: few
d_gene: NA
v_gene: TRBV5-1
j_gene: TRBJ2-3
CDR3aa: CASAEGPYNTDTQYF
CDR3nt: TGCGCCAGCGCCGAGGGCCCCTACAACACAGATACGCAGTATTTT

len: 19
abundance: NA
d_gene: TRBD2
v_gene: TRBV20-1
j_gene: TRBJ2-7
CDR3aa: CSARAIQTAGLGLSYEQYF
CDR3nt: TGCAGTGCTAGAGCCATCCAGACTGCGGGACTAGGATTATCCTACGAGCAGTACTTC

len: 16
abundance: NA
d_gene: NA
v_gene: TRBV6-2/TRBV6-3
j_gene: TRBJ1-4
CDR3aa: CASSYSSGATNEKLFF
CDR3nt: TGTGCCAGCAGTTACTCGTCAGGGGCAACTAATGAAAAACTGTTTTTT

len: 17
abundance: few
d_gene: TRBD2
v_gene: TRBV7-8
j_gene: TRBJ2-1
CDR3aa: CASSLVVSGSFFNEQFF
CDR3nt: TGTGCCAGCAGCTTAGTTGTTAGCGGGAGCTTTTTCAATGAGCAGTTCTTC

len: 17
abundance: few
d_gene: TRBD1
v_gene: TRBV10-3
j_gene: TRBJ2-5
CDR3aa: CAISEFYERGTGRSEYF
CDR3nt: TGTGCCATCAGTGAGTTCTATGAAAGGGGGACAGGCCGGTCGGAGTACTTC

len: 14
abundance: few
d_gene: NA
v_gene: TRBV27
j_gene: TRBJ2-5
CDR3aa: CASSDRLNRETQYF
CDR3nt: TGTGCCAGCAGTGACCGACTGAACAGGGAGACCCAGTACTTC

len: 18
abundance: NA
d_gene: TRBD2
v_gene: TRBV20-1
j_gene: TRBJ2-1
CDR3aa: CSASLRGSGGRSYNEQFF
CDR3nt: TGCAGTGCTAGTCTCCGAGGTAGCGGGGGCCGCTCCTACAATGAGCAGTTCTTC

len: 16
abundance: NA
d_gene: NA
v_gene: TRBV27
j_gene: TRBJ2-3
CDR3aa: CASRRGLARLTDTQYF
CDR3nt: TGTGCCAGCAGAAGGGGATTAGCGAGACTCACAGATACGCAGTATTTT

len: 12
abundance: few
d_gene: NA
v_gene: TRBV5-1
j_gene: TRBJ1-6
CDR3aa: CASSYDSGSLHF
CDR3nt: TGCGCCAGCAGCTATGACAGTGGGTCCCTCCACTTT

len: 16
abundance: few
d_gene: NA
v_gene: TRBV20-1
j_gene: TRBJ2-1
CDR3aa: CSASLRGLTSYNEQFF
CDR3nt: TGCAGTGCTTCGCTCCGGGGCCTGACCTCCTACAATGAGCAGTTCTTC

len: 16
abundance: NA
d_gene: TRBD1
v_gene: TRBV7-2
j_gene: TRBJ1-5
CDR3aa: CASSSHTGGNNQPQHF
CDR3nt: TGTGCCAGCAGCTCCCACACAGGGGGCAACAATCAGCCCCAGCATTTT

len: 14
abundance: NA
d_gene: NA
v_gene: TRBV6-2/TRBV6-3
j_gene: TRBJ2-1
CDR3aa: CASSYGIRGNEQFF
CDR3nt: TGTGCCAGCAGTTACGGGATTCGAGGCAATGAGCAGTTCTTC

len: 13
abundance: few
d_gene: NA
v_gene: TRBV5-1
j_gene: TRBJ2-1
CDR3aa: CASSLFWAGEQFF
CDR3nt: TGCGCCAGCAGCTTGTTCTGGGCGGGTGAGCAGTTCTTC

len: 14
abundance: NA
d_gene: TRBD1
v_gene: TRBV29-1
j_gene: TRBJ2-4
CDR3aa: CSVNDRAAKNIQYF
CDR3nt: TGCAGCGTAAACGACAGGGCGGCCAAAAACATTCAGTACTTC

len: 13
abundance: few
d_gene: NA
v_gene: TRBV4-2
j_gene: TRBJ2-5
CDR3aa: CASSQVTQETQYF
CDR3nt: TGTGCCAGCAGCCAAGTCACTCAAGAGACCCAGTACTTC